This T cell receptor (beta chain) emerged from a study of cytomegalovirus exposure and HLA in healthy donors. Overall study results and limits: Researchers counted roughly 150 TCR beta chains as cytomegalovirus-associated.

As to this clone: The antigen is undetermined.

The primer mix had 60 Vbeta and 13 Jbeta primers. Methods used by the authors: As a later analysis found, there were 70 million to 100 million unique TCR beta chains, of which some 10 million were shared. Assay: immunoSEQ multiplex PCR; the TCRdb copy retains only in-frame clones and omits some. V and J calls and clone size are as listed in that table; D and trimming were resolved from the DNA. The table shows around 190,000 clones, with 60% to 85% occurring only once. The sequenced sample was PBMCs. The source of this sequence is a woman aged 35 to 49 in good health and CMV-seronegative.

The CDR3 DNA sequence: TGTGCCAGCAGCTTGGACAGGGGGAACCTTAATGAAAAACTGTTTTTT. This encodes CASSLDRGNLNEKLFF. This rearrangement joins TRBV5-4 to TRBJ1-4; 8 bases are a match to TRBD1. The length of the CDR3 is 16 residues. Germline CDR1 and CDR2: SGHNT and YYREEE (reference sequence). Unmatched junction bases numbered 5, after V lost 0 bases and J lost 4 bases.